The entry that follows covers one TCR beta chain sequence. Its antigen is still unknown. The V gene's germline CDR1 is MNHNS and CDR2 SASEGT. The length of the CDR3 is 13 residues. With 4 bases removed from V and 3 bases from J, the gap between germline ends came to 9 bases. The data were obtained in a study of cytomegalovirus exposure and HLA in healthy donors. Study-level background: The same platform was used for the 110 or so validation repertoires and the roughly 680 first-cohort repertoires, a later analysis reported.

Study results and caveats: There were about 160 TCR beta chains listed as cytomegalovirus-associated. Rarity held for most TCR sequences, but there were some public TCRs that occurred in many donors. Three chains tied to CMV proved CMV antigen-specific in vitro.

Using immunoSEQ multiplex PCR, the repertoire was profiled, and TCRdb retains in-frame clones only, with some absent. The sample includes 150,000 to 200,000 clones, roughly four fifths of them seen just once. The sequence was collected from a woman under 30 in good health and CMV-seropositive. V gene TRBV6-1 combines with J gene TRBJ2-5; D remains unclear. Material for sequencing was PBMCs. The chain's CDR3 is CASSGYSEETQYF. In DNA form, the CDR3 reads TGTGCCAGCAGTGGGTACAGTGAAGAGACCCAGTACTTC.